The 22 T cell receptor beta chains in this list originate from one sample, sequenced in a study of cytomegalovirus exposure and HLA in healthy donors. Method: immunoSEQ multiplex PCR; TCRdb's copy keeps in-frame clones and lacks some. This sample has 250,000 to 350,000 clones, with 87% found just once. Sequencing was done on a sample of PBMCs. The receptors stem from a woman aged 25 to 39 in good health and CMV-seropositive.

The genes are TRBV7-2 and TRBJ2-7; the match to TRBD1 covers 9 bases. The germline V gene encodes CDR1 SGHTA and CDR2 FQGNSA. The CDR3 is 14 amino acids. V was pared by 4 bases and J by 3 bases, with 4 bases of the junction left unmatched. CDR3 protein: CASSSGQGYYEQYF. In nucleotides, the CDR3 is TGTGCCAGCAGCTCGGGACAGGGTTACTACGAGCAGTACTTC.

V and J are TRBV6-1 and TRBJ2-1, with 7 bases that match TRBD1. The trim removed 11 bases at V and 7 bases at J, leaving 8 bases unmatched. This CDR3 has 12 residues. CDR1 is MNHNS and CDR2 is SASEGT in the germline V gene. In DNA, the CDR3 is TGTGCCGGAAACAGGGGACGGAATGAGCAGTTCTTC. Its protein product is CAGNRGRNEQFF.

The rearrangement joins TRBV5-4 to TRBJ2-7; 8 nucleotides match TRBD2. CDR1 is SGHNT and CDR2 is YYREEE in the germline V gene (reference sequence). Trimming cost V 3 bases and J 1 base; bases outside gene matches: 9. The CDR3 sequence is 16 residues long. The CDR3: CASSSPAGGRSYEQYF. The CDR3 coding sequence is TGTGCCAGCAGCTCGCCCGCGGGGGGCCGATCCTACGAGCAGTACTTC.

This sequence joins TRBV9 and TRBJ2-1, with D possibly matching TRBD2 (6 bases). The CDR3 sequence is 17 residues long. V was clipped by 5 bases and J by 0 bases, with 18 bases between them. CDR1 is SGDLS, CDR2 YYNGEE, per germline. CDR3 bases: TGTGCCAGCAGTATAGACCCGGGAGCGAGCTCCTACAATGAGCAGTTCTTC. This encodes CASSIDPGASSYNEQFF. Full variable domain (rest looked up from reference TRBV9 and TRBJ2-1): DSGVTQTPKHLITATGQRVTLRCSPRSGDLSVYWYQQSLDQGLQFLIQYYNGEERAKGNILERFSAQQFPDLHSELNLSSLELGDSALYFCASSIDPGASSYNEQFFGPGTRLTVL.

This chain uses TRBV4-3 with TRBJ2-2; D is unresolved. Germline assignment: CDR1 LGHNA and CDR2 YSLEER. With 0 bases removed from V and 2 bases from J, the gap between germline ends came to 10 bases. CDR3 length: 16 amino acids. The CDR3: CASSQDLTANTGELFF. CDR3 coding DNA: TGCGCCAGCAGCCAAGATCTTACAGCCAACACCGGGGAGCTGTTTTTT.

The chain joins TRBV7-2 to TRBJ1-3, with a possible D match to TRBD1 (6 bases). Germline assignment: CDR1 SGHTA and CDR2 FQGNSA. Trimming cost V 5 bases and J 1 base, with 21 bases left between them. The CDR3 length is 18 residues. The CDR3 loop is CASSRWVGGLPSGNTIYF. The DNA for the CDR3 is TGTGCCAGCAGCCGCTGGGTAGGGGGGTTACCTTCTGGAAACACCATATATTTT. Full variable domain (outside the CDR3, taken from reference TRBV7-2 and TRBJ1-3): GAGVSQSPSNKVTEKGKDVELRCDPISGHTALYWYRQSLGQGLEFLIYFQGNSAPDKSGLPSDRFSAERTGGSVSTLTIQRTQQEDSAVYLCASSRWVGGLPSGNTIYFGEGSWLTVV.

DNA of the CDR3: TGCGCCAGCAGCCGAAAGACTAGCGGGAGTTATACAGATACGCAGTATTTT. This gives the protein CASSRKTSGSYTDTQYF. This chain uses TRBV5-1 with TRBJ2-3; TRBD2 aligns across 12 bases. Germline V lookup: CDR1 SGHRS, CDR2 YFSETQ. The V gene end was trimmed by 4 bases and the J gene end by 3 bases; junction bases not matched to a gene: 9. The CDR3 is 17 residues long.

This rearrangement joins TRBV9 to TRBJ1-6; possibly TRBD1 for D (6 bases). Trimming pared 4 bases from V and 5 bases from J, leaving 10 bases between. The length of the CDR3 is 14 residues. Looked up from germline, CDR1 is SGDLS and CDR2 is YYNGEE. The CDR3 protein is CASSRGGDNSPLHF. CDR3 nucleotide sequence: TGTGCCAGCAGCAGGGGGGGGGATAATTCACCCCTCCACTTT.

This clone was detected only a few times. The rearrangement joins TRBV5-4 to TRBJ1-2; no reliable D call. The CDR3 is made up of 13 amino acids. Germline-derived CDR1 and CDR2 are SGHNT and YYREEE (reference sequence). The V and J ends lost 3 bases and 6 bases respectively, with 12 bases between them. CDR3 region: CASSSRPNDGYTF. The DNA of the CDR3 is TGTGCCAGCAGCTCCCGGCCGAACGATGGCTACACCTTC.

This rearrangement joins TRBV16 to TRBJ1-2, with D uncertain. The CDR3 covers 15 residues. Germline V lookup: CDR1 KGHSY, CDR2 FQNENV. Trimming left V 0 bases short and J 6 bases short, with 14 bases between. CDR3 coding DNA: TGTGCCAGCAGCCAATCTCCTACAGCTACGGATGGCTACACCTTC. It translates to CASSQSPTATDGYTF.

This chain uses TRBV30 with TRBJ2-7; 8 nucleotides match TRBD1. The CDR3 is 15 amino acids. The germline CDR1 and CDR2 sequences are GTSNPN and SVGIG (reference sequence). J gave up 1 base and V 1 base, and 6 bases lay outside the gene matches. The chain's CDR3 is CAWSAGTGFSYEQYF. CDR3 DNA sequence: TGTGCCTGGAGTGCAGGGACAGGCTTTTCCTACGAGCAGTACTTC.

The chain recombines TRBV7-6 with TRBJ2-7; TRBD2 matches at 10 bases. Germline values: CDR1 SGHVS, CDR2 FNYEAQ. CDR3 size: 16 residues. V lost 5 bases, J lost 2 bases, and 9 bases stayed unmatched. For the CDR3, the DNA is TGTGCCAGCAGCCCAAGTAGCGGGGGGCACACCTACGAGCAGTACTTC. Translating gives CASSPSSGGHTYEQYF.

In nucleotides, the CDR3 is TGTGCCAGCAGACTAGCGGGGGGAGGGAATCAGCCCCAGCATTTT. This gives the protein CASRLAGGGNQPQHF. V and J are TRBV7-8 and TRBJ1-5, with D possibly matching TRBD1 (5 bases). Trimming pared 6 bases from V and 4 bases from J, leaving 16 bases between. This CDR3 is 15 amino acids long. Germline CDR1 is SGHVS and CDR2 is FQNEAQ. Full variable domain (outside the CDR3, taken from reference TRBV7-8 and TRBJ1-5): GAGVSQSPRYKVAKRGQDVALRCDPISGHVSLFWYQQALGQGPEFLTYFQNEAQLDKSGLPSDRFFAERPEGSVSTLKIQRTQQEDSAVYLCASRLAGGGNQPQHFGDGTRLSIL.

The CDR3 DNA is TGTGCCAGCAGCCCCGGACTAGCGGCCAGCAATGAGCAGTTCTTC. Translated, it gives CASSPGLAASNEQFF. The chain is built from TRBV5-4 and TRBJ2-1, with 10 nucleotides matching TRBD2. CDR3 length: 15 amino acids. Germline V gives CDR1 SGHNT, CDR2 YYREEE (reference sequence). J was trimmed by 6 bases and V by 4 bases; bases with no gene match: 7.

The count of this clone is one. The chain employs TRBV7-9 and TRBJ1-1; TRBD1 matches at 8 bases. From germline, CDR1 is SEHNR and CDR2 FQNEAQ (reference sequence). Trimming at V came to 5 bases and at J to 6 bases, leaving 17 bases not matched to a gene. This CDR3 is built from 17 residues. CDR3 protein: CASSPRRPGQGNSEAFF. CDR3 bases: TGTGCCAGCAGCCCACGTCGCCCAGGACAGGGAAACTCTGAAGCTTTCTTT.

The rearrangement uses TRBV29-1 and TRBJ1-1; TRBD1 matches at 7 bases. CDR1 is SQVTM, CDR2 ANQGSEA, per germline. The CDR3 is 13 residues long. Germline trimming cut 3 bases from V and 11 bases from J; bases unmatched to any gene: 12. CDR3 sequence: CSVDGQAGLWAFF. The DNA of the CDR3 is TGCAGCGTTGACGGACAGGCAGGTCTTTGGGCTTTCTTT.

The chain combines TRBV29-1 with TRBJ2-1; 13 bases match TRBD2. The CDR3 spans 14 residues. Per germline, CDR1 SQVTM and CDR2 ANQGSEA. J was trimmed by 5 bases and V by 4 bases; bases with no gene match: 2. The CDR3 loop reads CSVVGLAGDNEQFF. As DNA, the CDR3 is TGCAGCGTTGTTGGACTAGCGGGAGACAATGAGCAGTTCTTC.

The chain uses TRBV4-1 and TRBJ1-3; D possibly corresponds to TRBD1 (6 bases). The germline gives CDR1 MGHRA, CDR2 YSYEKL. V was clipped by 1 base and J by 4 bases, with 11 bases between them. This CDR3 contains 15 residues. CDR3 protein: CASSQVQGKGNTIYF. The CDR3 nucleotides are TGCGCCAGCAGCCAAGTGCAGGGGAAAGGAAACACCATATATTTT.

This clone was seen a single time. V gene TRBV1 combines with J gene TRBJ1-5; the D call of TRBD1 is as the table states it, not checked on the DNA. TRBV1 is deemed a pseudogene. CDR3 length: 18 amino acids. This chain's CDR3 is CTSSHEWCRARSNQPQHF. CDR3 coding DNA: TGCACCAGCAGCCACGAATGGTGCAGGGCAAGGAGCAATCAGCCCCAGCATTTT.

This clone was counted only a few times. The chain combines TRBV4-1 with TRBJ1-5, with D perhaps matching TRBD1 (5 bases). CDR3 length: 16 amino acids. V was shortened by 1 base and J by 5 bases, with 15 bases between the two germline ends. CDR1 MGHRA and CDR2 YSYEKL come from the germline V gene. CDR3 loop: CASSQVSGPRHQPQHF. The CDR3 DNA sequence: TGCGCCAGCAGCCAAGTATCGGGGCCTCGACATCAGCCCCAGCATTTT.

This chain joins TRBV9 and TRBJ1-2, with D hard to call. From germline, CDR1 is SGDLS and CDR2 YYNGEE. With 4 bases removed from V and 5 bases from J, the gap between germline ends came to 15 bases. The CDR3 sequence is 14 residues long. The CDR3: CASSTRGGFYGYTF. The DNA for the CDR3 is TGTGCCAGCAGCACAAGAGGAGGGTTTTATGGCTACACCTTC.

This clone was observed a single time. The J gene is TRBJ1-5, the V gene TRBV2, with a weak D call TRBD1 (5 bases). This CDR3 has 14 amino acids. Trimming shortened V by 3 bases and J by 6 bases, and 12 bases separated the two germline ends. CDR1 SNHLY and CDR2 FYNNEI come from the germline V gene. Here the CDR3 DNA reads TGTGCCAGCAGTGATGGGGCAGGGCCTCAGCCCCAGCATTTT. Protein sequence: CASSDGAGPQPQHF. Drawing the rest from reference TRBV2 and TRBJ1-5, the complete variable domain is EPEVTQTPSHQVTQMGQEVILRCVPISNHLYFYWYRQILGQKVEFLVSFYNNEISEKSEIFDDQFSVERPDGSNFTLKIRSTKLEDSAMYFCASSDGAGPQPQHFGDGTRLSIL.